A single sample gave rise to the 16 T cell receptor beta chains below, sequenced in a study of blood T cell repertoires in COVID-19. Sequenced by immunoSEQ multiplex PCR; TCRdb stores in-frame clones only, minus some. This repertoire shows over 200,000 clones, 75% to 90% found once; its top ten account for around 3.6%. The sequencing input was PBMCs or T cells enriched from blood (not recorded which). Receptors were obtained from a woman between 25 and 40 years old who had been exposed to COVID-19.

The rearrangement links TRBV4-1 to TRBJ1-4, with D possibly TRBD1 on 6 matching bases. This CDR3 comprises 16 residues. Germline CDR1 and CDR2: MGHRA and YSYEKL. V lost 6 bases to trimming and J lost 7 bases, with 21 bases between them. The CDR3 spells CASSLTWGGATEKLFF. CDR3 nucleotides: TGCGCCAGCAGTCTAACTTGGGGGGGGGCCACTGAAAAACTGTTTTTT.

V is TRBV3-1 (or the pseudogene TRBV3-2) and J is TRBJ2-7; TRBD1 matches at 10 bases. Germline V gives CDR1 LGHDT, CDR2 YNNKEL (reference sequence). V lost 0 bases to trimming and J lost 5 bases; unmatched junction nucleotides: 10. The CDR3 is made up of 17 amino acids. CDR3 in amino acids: CASSQDKTGQGSDEQYF. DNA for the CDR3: TGTGCCAGCAGCCAAGATAAAACGGGACAGGGGAGCGACGAGCAGTACTTC.

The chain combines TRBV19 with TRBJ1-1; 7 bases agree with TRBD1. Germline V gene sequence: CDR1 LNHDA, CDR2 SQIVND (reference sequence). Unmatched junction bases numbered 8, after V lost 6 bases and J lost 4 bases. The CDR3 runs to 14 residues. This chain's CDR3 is CASSPRQGFTEAFF. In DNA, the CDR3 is TGTGCCAGTAGCCCTCGACAGGGTTTCACTGAAGCTTTCTTT.

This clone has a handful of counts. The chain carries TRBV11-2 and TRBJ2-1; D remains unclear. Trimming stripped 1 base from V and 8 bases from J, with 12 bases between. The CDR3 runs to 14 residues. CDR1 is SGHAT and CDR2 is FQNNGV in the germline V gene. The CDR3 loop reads CASSLGRSIDEQFF. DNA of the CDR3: TGTGCCAGCAGCTTAGGCCGATCGATAGATGAGCAGTTCTTC.

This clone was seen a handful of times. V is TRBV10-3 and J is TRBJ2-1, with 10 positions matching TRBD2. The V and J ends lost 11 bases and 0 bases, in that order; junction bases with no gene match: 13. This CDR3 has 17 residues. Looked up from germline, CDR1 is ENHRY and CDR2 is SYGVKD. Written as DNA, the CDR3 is TGTGCCGTAACCGGGACTAGCGAAACATTCTCCTACAATGAGCAGTTCTTC. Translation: CAVTGTSETFSYNEQFF.

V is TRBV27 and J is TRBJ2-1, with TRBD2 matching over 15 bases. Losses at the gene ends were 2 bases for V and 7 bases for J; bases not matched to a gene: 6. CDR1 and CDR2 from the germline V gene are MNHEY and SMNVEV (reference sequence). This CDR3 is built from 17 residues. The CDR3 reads CASSLLRGLAGGNEQFF. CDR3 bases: TGTGCCAGCAGTTTACTGCGCGGACTAGCGGGAGGGAATGAGCAGTTCTTC.

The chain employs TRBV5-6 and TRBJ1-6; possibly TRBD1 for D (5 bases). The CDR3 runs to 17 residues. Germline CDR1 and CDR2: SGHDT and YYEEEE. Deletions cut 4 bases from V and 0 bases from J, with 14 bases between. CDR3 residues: CASSLRGESSYNSPLHF. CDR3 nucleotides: TGTGCCAGCAGCCTCCGGGGGGAGAGCTCCTATAATTCACCCCTCCACTTT. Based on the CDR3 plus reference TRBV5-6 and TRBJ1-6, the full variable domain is DAGVTQSPTHLIKTRGQQVTLRCSPKSGHDTVSWYQQALGQGPQFIFQYYEEEERQRGNFPDRFSGHQFPNYSSELNVNALLLGDSALYLCASSLRGESSYNSPLHFGNGTRLTVT.

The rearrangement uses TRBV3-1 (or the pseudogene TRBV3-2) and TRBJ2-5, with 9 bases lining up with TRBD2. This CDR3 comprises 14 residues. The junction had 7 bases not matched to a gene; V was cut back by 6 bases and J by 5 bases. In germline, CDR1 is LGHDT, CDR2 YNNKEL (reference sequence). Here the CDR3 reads CASRRGLAGETQYF. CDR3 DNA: TGTGCCAGCAGGCGGGGACTAGCAGGGGAGACCCAGTACTTC.

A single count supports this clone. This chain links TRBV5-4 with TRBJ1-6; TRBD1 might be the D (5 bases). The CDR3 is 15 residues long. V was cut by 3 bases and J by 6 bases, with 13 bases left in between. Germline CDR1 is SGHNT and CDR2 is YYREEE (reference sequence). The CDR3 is CASSWAGQRNSPLHF. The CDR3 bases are TGTGCCAGCAGCTGGGCAGGGCAGCGTAATTCACCCCTCCACTTT.

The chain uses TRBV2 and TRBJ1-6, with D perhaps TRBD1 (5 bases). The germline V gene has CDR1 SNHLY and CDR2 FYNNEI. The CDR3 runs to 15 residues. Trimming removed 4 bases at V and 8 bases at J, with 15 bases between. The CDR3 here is CASSVVQGRDSPLHF. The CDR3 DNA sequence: TGTGCCAGCAGTGTGGTTCAGGGTAGAGATTCACCCCTCCACTTT.

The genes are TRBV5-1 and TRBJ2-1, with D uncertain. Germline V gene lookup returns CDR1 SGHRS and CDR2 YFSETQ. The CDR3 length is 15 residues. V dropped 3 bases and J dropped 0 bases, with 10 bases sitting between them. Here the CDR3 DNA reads TGCGCCAGCAGCTCCCAGATCAGCTCCTACAATGAGCAGTTCTTC. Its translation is CASSSQISSYNEQFF.

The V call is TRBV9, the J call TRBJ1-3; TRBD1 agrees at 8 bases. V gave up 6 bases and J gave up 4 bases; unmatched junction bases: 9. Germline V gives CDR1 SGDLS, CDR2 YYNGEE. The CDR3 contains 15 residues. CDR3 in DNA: TGTGCCAGCAACCTACAGGGGGAGTCCGGAAACACCATATATTTT. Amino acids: CASNLQGESGNTIYF.

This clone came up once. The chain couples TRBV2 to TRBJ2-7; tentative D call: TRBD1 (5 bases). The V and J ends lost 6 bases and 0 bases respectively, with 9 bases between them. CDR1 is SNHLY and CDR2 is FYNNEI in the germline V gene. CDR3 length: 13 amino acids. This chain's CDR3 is CASRAQDSYEQYF. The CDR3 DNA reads TGTGCCAGCAGAGCACAGGACTCCTACGAGCAGTACTTC.

The CDR3 sequence: CASSQGSSSTDTQYF. CDR3 coding DNA: TGCGCCAGCAGCCAGGGGAGCAGTAGCACAGATACGCAGTATTTT. The chain couples TRBV4-1 to TRBJ2-3, with D tentatively TRBD2 (5 bases). The germline V gene has CDR1 MGHRA and CDR2 YSYEKL. The germline V and J ends were trimmed by 3 bases and 0 bases, with 10 bases remaining between them. The CDR3 extends over 15 amino acids.

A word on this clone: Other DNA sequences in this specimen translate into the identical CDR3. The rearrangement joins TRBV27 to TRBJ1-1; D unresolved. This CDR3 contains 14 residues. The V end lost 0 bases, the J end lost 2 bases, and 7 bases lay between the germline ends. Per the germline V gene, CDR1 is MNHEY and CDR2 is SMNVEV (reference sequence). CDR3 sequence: CASSLSEGNTEAFF. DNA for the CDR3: TGTGCCAGCAGTTTATCGGAGGGAAACACTGAAGCTTTCTTT.

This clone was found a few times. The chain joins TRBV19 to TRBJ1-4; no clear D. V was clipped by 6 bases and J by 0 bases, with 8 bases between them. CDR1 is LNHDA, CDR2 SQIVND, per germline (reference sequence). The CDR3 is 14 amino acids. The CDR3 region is CASSLESTNEKLFF. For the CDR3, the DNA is TGTGCCAGTAGCTTGGAGTCAACTAATGAAAAACTGTTTTTT. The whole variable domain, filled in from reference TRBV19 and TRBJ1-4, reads DGGITQSPKYLFRKEGQNVTLSCEQNLNHDAMYWYRQDPGQGLRLIYYSQIVNDFQKGDIAEGYSVSREKKESFPLTVTSAQKNPTAFYLCASSLESTNEKLFFGSGTQLSVL.